This passage covers 31 T cell receptor beta chains from one sample sequenced in a study of shared clonotypes between healthy human individuals. Sequencing used immunoSEQ multiplex PCR; TCRdb keeps in-frame clones, though not all of them. Of 1.5 million to 1.9 million clones listed, nearly 99% are singletons. The sample was naive CD4+ T cells sorted from blood. This sample's subset: CD45RA+ positively selected. These receptors originate from a man under 40 in good health.

The gene calls are TRBV29-1 and TRBJ2-5, with TRBD2 matching 12 bases. CDR1 and CDR2 (germline): SQVTM, ANQGSEA. The V gene end was trimmed by 3 bases and the J gene end by 5 bases; junction bases not matched to a gene: 10. The CDR3 is made up of 16 amino acids. Written as DNA, the CDR3 is TGCAGCGTTGAGTCAGCTAGCGGGAGGGCCGGGGAGACCCAGTACTTC. Its protein product is CSVESASGRAGETQYF.

The V and J genes are TRBV30 and TRBJ2-7; unclear D gene. The germline V gene has CDR1 GTSNPN and CDR2 SVGIG (reference sequence). The CDR3 spans 13 residues. Trimming removed 2 bases from V and 0 bases from J, with 8 bases in between. The CDR3, as DNA: TGTGCCTGGAGTCCCGACCCCTCCTACGAGCAGTACTTC. Translating gives CAWSPDPSYEQYF.

J is TRBJ2-2 and V is TRBV6-4; 15 bases align to TRBD2. Germline V gene data show CDR1 as MRHNA and CDR2 as SNTAGT. The CDR3 consists of 18 residues. The J segment lost 4 bases and the V segment lost 3 bases, leaving 6 bases of the junction unmatched. CDR3 sequence: CASSEGLAGGSSTGELFF. The DNA for the CDR3 is TGTGCCAGCAGTGAGGGACTAGCGGGAGGCTCGAGCACCGGGGAGCTGTTTTTT.

The V and J genes are TRBV11-2 and TRBJ1-1; 8 bases line up with TRBD1. The CDR3 is made up of 15 amino acids. V trimming: 5 bases; J trimming: 5 bases; junction bases outside the gene matches: 10. The germline gives CDR1 SGHAT, CDR2 FQNNGV. CDR3 sequence: CASSPLQGVGTEAFF. The CDR3 DNA follows: TGTGCCAGCAGCCCCTTACAGGGGGTCGGGACTGAAGCTTTCTTT.

This chain joins TRBV6-1 and TRBJ1-3, with 9 bases that match TRBD1. V lost 2 bases to trimming and J lost 3 bases; unmatched junction nucleotides: 5. This CDR3 region has 16 residues. CDR1 and CDR2 (germline): MNHNS, SASEGT. The CDR3: CASSEIQGANGNTIYF. Written as DNA, the CDR3 is TGTGCCAGCAGTGAAATACAGGGGGCTAATGGAAACACCATATATTTT.

A note on this clone: In the same sample, other DNA sequences code for this CDR3. The chain recombines TRBV5-1 with TRBJ1-2, with D uncertain. Between the trimmed V and J ends, which lost 0 bases and 1 base, there was a span of 4 bases. The CDR3 runs to 13 residues. CDR1 is SGHRS and CDR2 is YFSETQ in the germline V gene. CDR3 DNA sequence: TGCGCCAGCAGCTTGGGAGGTAACTATGGCTACACCTTC. Residues: CASSLGGNYGYTF.

The chain is built from TRBV15 and TRBJ2-7; D is possibly TRBD1 (6 bases). V lost 3 bases to trimming and J lost 2 bases, with 17 bases between them. Germline assignment: CDR1 LNHNV and CDR2 YYDKDF (reference sequence). The CDR3 loop spans 16 amino acids. As DNA, the CDR3 is TGTGCCACCAGCAGGGAATTTGGGGACACGACCTACGAGCAGTACTTC. This sequence encodes CATSREFGDTTYEQYF.

The gene calls are TRBV7-2 and TRBJ2-1; D not resolved. CDR1 and CDR2 (germline): SGHTA, FQGNSA. V gave up 4 bases and J gave up 16 bases, with 23 bases separating them. The CDR3 spans 14 residues. The CDR3, as DNA: TGTGCCAGCAGCTCCGGAGTTCCCCCCGTTGCGCATTTCTTC. Translated, it gives CASSSGVPPVAHFF.

The V and J genes are TRBV7-3 and TRBJ2-7; D is perhaps TRBD1 (6 bases). V lost 4 bases and J 5 bases, leaving 15 bases between the germline ends. The CDR3 totals 14 residues. Germline V gene sequence: CDR1 SGHTA, CDR2 FQGTGA. This CDR3 is CASSSTGPVDEQYF. For the CDR3, the DNA is TGTGCCAGCAGCTCAACAGGGCCCGTGGACGAGCAGTACTTC.

The chain carries TRBV11-2 and TRBJ2-5, with unresolved D. The CDR3 runs to 15 residues. Germline CDR1 and CDR2: SGHAT and FQNNGV. Between the trimmed V and J ends, which lost 5 bases and 5 bases, there was a span of 18 bases. CDR3 sequence reads: CASSRTDLVGETQYF. The CDR3 DNA reads as TGTGCCAGCAGCCGGACGGACCTGGTGGGGGAGACCCAGTACTTC.

The chain has TRBV9 and TRBJ1-1; tentative D call: TRBD1 (5 bases). V was trimmed by 2 bases and J by 4 bases, leaving 9 bases between them. Germline CDR1 reads SGDLS; CDR2 reads YYNGEE. CDR3 size: 13 residues. CDR3 DNA: TGTGCCAGCAGCGTGAGTCAGGGCACTGAAGCTTTCTTT. Protein sequence: CASSVSQGTEAFF.

This clone showed up just once. The chain uses TRBV14 and TRBJ2-3; D might be TRBD2 (6 bases). Trimming pared 1 base from V and 8 bases from J, leaving 13 bases between. Germline lookup yields CDR1 SGHDN and CDR2 FVKESK. The CDR3 loop spans 14 amino acids. The CDR3 is CASSQVWDFSTQYF. In DNA, the CDR3 is TGTGCCAGCAGCCAAGTCTGGGACTTCAGTACGCAGTATTTT.

This chain connects TRBV29-1 to TRBJ2-3, with a possible D match to TRBD1 (6 bases). The V gene's germline CDR1 is SQVTM and CDR2 ANQGSEA. The CDR3 covers 12 residues. CDR3: CTTDQGQDTQYF. The CDR3 coding sequence is TGCACCACAGACCAGGGGCAGGATACGCAGTATTTT.

This sequence joins TRBV7-9 and TRBJ2-6; D gene ambiguous. The germline V gene encodes CDR1 SEHNR and CDR2 FQNEAQ (reference sequence). Trimming left V 3 bases short and J 3 bases short, with 9 bases between. The CDR3 contains 15 residues. This CDR3 reads CASSFQPLGANVLTF. The DNA for the CDR3 is TGTGCCAGCAGCTTCCAACCCCTTGGGGCCAACGTCCTGACTTTC.

The J gene is TRBJ2-3, the V gene TRBV5-6; 7 bases agree with TRBD1. Germline CDR1 SGHDT, CDR2 YYEEEE. This CDR3 has 13 amino acids. With 4 bases clipped from V and 8 bases from J, the junction kept 7 bases outside the gene matches. The CDR3 here is CASSMGQTSTQYF. The CDR3 DNA reads TGTGCCAGCAGCATGGGACAGACGAGTACGCAGTATTTT.

The V gene is TRBV19, the J gene TRBJ2-5, with D possibly matching TRBD1 (6 bases). The CDR3 extends over 13 amino acids. Germline V CDR1 and CDR2: LNHDA, SQIVND (reference sequence). V lost 7 bases and J lost 5, with 14 bases in between. The CDR3 loop reads CASTQGRGETQYF. DNA for the CDR3: TGTGCCAGTACCCAGGGGCGCGGGGAGACCCAGTACTTC. Drawing the rest from reference TRBV19 and TRBJ2-5, the complete variable domain is DGGITQSPKYLFRKEGQNVTLSCEQNLNHDAMYWYRQDPGQGLRLIYYSQIVNDFQKGDIAEGYSVSREKKESFPLTVTSAQKNPTAFYLCASTQGRGETQYFGPGTRLLVL.

The V gene is TRBV6-4, the J gene TRBJ1-5; 7 bases align to TRBD1. The CDR3 consists of 12 residues. In germline, CDR1 is MRHNA, CDR2 SNTAGT. The ends lost 9 bases at V and 7 bases at J; junction bases unmatched: 6. The DNA of the CDR3 is TGTGCCAGACGGGGACAGAACCAGCCCCAGCATTTT. It yields the protein CARRGQNQPQHF.

V usage is TRBV19 and J usage is TRBJ2-7; no definite D call. The germline V gene encodes CDR1 LNHDA and CDR2 SQIVND (reference sequence). The CDR3 consists of 15 residues. V was cut by 3 bases and J by 1 base, with 13 bases left in between. CDR3 sequence (DNA): TGTGCCAGTAGTATTTCGGTAGCAGATTCCTACGAGCAGTACTTC. Its protein product is CASSISVADSYEQYF.

The rearrangement uses TRBV9 and TRBJ2-6; perhaps TRBD1 as D (6 bases). CDR1 and CDR2 from the germline V gene are SGDLS and YYNGEE. The CDR3 is 18 residues long. V lost 2 bases, J lost 1 base, and 16 bases lay in between. CDR3 coding DNA: TGTGCCAGCAGCGTCGCCGGGACACCAGTTTCTGGGGCCAACGTCCTGACTTTC. It encodes CASSVAGTPVSGANVLTF.

This chain uses TRBV20-1 with TRBJ2-3; D call uncertain. Trimming shortened V by 4 bases and J by 6 bases, and 8 bases separated the two germline ends. Germline values: CDR1 DFQATT, CDR2 SNEGSKA (reference sequence). This CDR3 region has 11 residues. The CDR3 reads CSAKFGDTQYF. The CDR3 DNA sequence: TGCAGTGCTAAGTTTGGGGATACGCAGTATTTT.

The chain carries TRBV4-1 and TRBJ2-4, with TRBD1 matching 7 bases. V shed 0 bases, J shed 5 bases, and the junction held 16 bases outside the gene matches. The CDR3 length is 19 residues. Germline V gene lookup returns CDR1 MGHRA and CDR2 YSYEKL. For the CDR3, the DNA is TGCGCCAGCAGCCAAGATCGGCCTTCGGACAGGCGGTTACAAAACATTCAGTACTTC. Translated: CASSQDRPSDRRLQNIQYF.

The rearrangement uses TRBV2 and TRBJ2-1; the D gene is possibly TRBD2 (6 bases). CDR1 is SNHLY, CDR2 FYNNEI, per germline. The CDR3 spans 14 residues. Trimming pared 4 bases from V and 5 bases from J, leaving 12 bases between. The CDR3 loop is CASSVSLADNEQFF. In DNA, the CDR3 is TGTGCCAGCAGTGTATCCTTAGCGGACAATGAGCAGTTCTTC.

The V gene is TRBV2, the J gene TRBJ1-5; TRBD1 might be the D (6 bases). The V end lost 6 bases, the J end lost 7 bases, and 19 bases lay between the germline ends. CDR3 length equals 15 residues. Looked up from germline, CDR1 is SNHLY and CDR2 is FYNNEI. This chain's CDR3 is CASSLRAQGRQPQHF. Here the CDR3 DNA reads TGTGCCAGCAGCCTACGGGCACAGGGCCGGCAGCCCCAGCATTTT. The full variable domain, completed using reference TRBV2 and TRBJ1-5, is EPEVTQTPSHQVTQMGQEVILRCVPISNHLYFYWYRQILGQKVEFLVSFYNNEISEKSEIFDDQFSVERPDGSNFTLKIRSTKLEDSAMYFCASSLRAQGRQPQHFGDGTRLSIL.

V gene TRBV7-9 combines with J gene TRBJ2-1; the match to TRBD2 covers 9 bases. The junction had 3 bases not matched to a gene; V was cut back by 5 bases and J by 1 base. This CDR3 is 15 amino acids long. Germline V lookup: CDR1 SEHNR, CDR2 FQNEAQ (reference sequence). The chain's CDR3 is CASSTLAGSYNEQFF. The CDR3 DNA reads TGTGCCAGCAGCACGCTAGCGGGGTCCTACAATGAGCAGTTCTTC.

V and J are TRBV19 and TRBJ2-2; D uncertain. Trimming shortened V by 7 bases and J by 4 bases, and 13 bases separated the two germline ends. This CDR3 has 14 amino acids. Germline-derived CDR1 and CDR2 are LNHDA and SQIVND (reference sequence). CDR3 coding DNA: TGTGCCAGTAATAGTGTGGGCCGCACCGGGGAGCTGTTTTTT. Its translation: CASNSVGRTGELFF.

This rearrangement joins TRBV5-1 to TRBJ2-3, with 11 bases matching TRBD2. Per the germline V gene, CDR1 is SGHRS and CDR2 is YFSETQ. Trimming cost V 2 bases and J 4 bases; bases outside gene matches: 12. This CDR3 contains 18 residues. The CDR3 spells CASSLMSSSGRESDTQYF. CDR3 sequence (DNA): TGCGCCAGCAGCTTAATGAGTAGTAGCGGGAGGGAATCAGATACGCAGTATTTT.

J is TRBJ2-3 and V is TRBV6-5; D is unresolved. Per the germline V gene, CDR1 is MNHEY and CDR2 is SVGAGI. The V end lost 2 bases, the J end lost 1 base, and 10 bases lay between the germline ends. The CDR3 loop spans 15 amino acids. CDR3 loop: CASSYVGRGTDTQYF. CDR3 sequence (DNA): TGTGCCAGCAGTTACGTAGGACGTGGCACAGATACGCAGTATTTT.

The chain employs TRBV7-7 and TRBJ2-2, with unresolved D. Germline V gives CDR1 SSHAT, CDR2 FNYEAQ (reference sequence). The CDR3 is 12 residues long. Trimming took off 5 bases at V and 7 bases at J, with 8 bases between the two ends. In nucleotides, the CDR3 is TGTGCCAGCAGCCCTCCGGGCGGGGAGCTGTTTTTT. As protein: CASSPPGGELFF.

The chain links TRBV10-3 to TRBJ2-1, with D maybe TRBD2 (6 bases). V shed 7 bases and J shed 6 bases, with 16 bases lying between them. Looked up from germline, CDR1 is ENHRY and CDR2 is SYGVKD. The CDR3 totals 14 residues. Here the CDR3 reads CAIKTGEGRNEQFF. CDR3 nucleotides: TGTGCCATCAAGACGGGAGAAGGTCGCAATGAGCAGTTCTTC.

This sequence joins TRBV5-1 and TRBJ1-2; D not resolved. Deletions cut 0 bases from V and 0 bases from J, with 9 bases between. There are 15 residues in the CDR3. Germline V gives CDR1 SGHRS, CDR2 YFSETQ. CDR3 sequence reads: CASSLEGPPNYGYTF. In DNA, the CDR3 is TGCGCCAGCAGCTTGGAAGGACCCCCTAACTATGGCTACACCTTC.

CDR3: CASSLRPMRTKAGGGTYEQYF. The CDR3 nucleotides are TGCGCCAGCAGCTTGCGGCCTATGCGGACTAAAGCGGGAGGTGGAACCTACGAGCAGTACTTC. The chain uses TRBV5-1 and TRBJ2-7, with 9 bases matching TRBD2. V trimming: 1 base; J trimming: 2 bases; junction bases outside the gene matches: 22. Germline values: CDR1 SGHRS, CDR2 YFSETQ. The CDR3 totals 21 residues.